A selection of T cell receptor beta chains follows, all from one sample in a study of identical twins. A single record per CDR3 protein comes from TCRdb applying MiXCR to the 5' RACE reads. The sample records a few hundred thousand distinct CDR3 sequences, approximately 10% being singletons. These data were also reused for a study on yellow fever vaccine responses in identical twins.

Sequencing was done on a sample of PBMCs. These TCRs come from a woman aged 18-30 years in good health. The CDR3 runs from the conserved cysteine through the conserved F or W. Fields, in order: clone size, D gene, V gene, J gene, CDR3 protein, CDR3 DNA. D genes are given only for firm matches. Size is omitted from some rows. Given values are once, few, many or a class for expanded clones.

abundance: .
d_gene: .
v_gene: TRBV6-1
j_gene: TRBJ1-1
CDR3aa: CAVGLGRDTEAFF
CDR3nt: TGTGCCGTGGGGCTTGGGAGGGACACTGAAGCTTTCTTT

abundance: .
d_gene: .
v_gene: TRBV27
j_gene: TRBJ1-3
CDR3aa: CASTDADSSTIYF
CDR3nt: TGTGCCAGCACTGACGCCGACAGTAGCACCATATATTTT

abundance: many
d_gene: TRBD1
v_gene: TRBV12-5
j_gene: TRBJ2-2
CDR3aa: CASGSTGMNTGELFF
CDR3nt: TGTGCTAGTGGTTCGACAGGGATGAACACCGGGGAGCTGTTTTTT

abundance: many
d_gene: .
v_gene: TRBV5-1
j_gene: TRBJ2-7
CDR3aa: CASSPDRGLSSYEQYF
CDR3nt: TGCGCCAGCAGCCCCGATCGGGGCCTTAGCTCCTACGAGCAGTACTTC

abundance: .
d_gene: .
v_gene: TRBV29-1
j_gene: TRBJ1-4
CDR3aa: CSVEWGANEKLFF
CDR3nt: TGCAGCGTTGAGTGGGGGGCTAATGAAAAACTGTTTTTT

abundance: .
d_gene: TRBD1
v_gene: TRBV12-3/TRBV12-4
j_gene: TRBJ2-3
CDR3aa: CASSGGQGYTDTQYF
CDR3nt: TGTGCCAGCTCAGGGGGACAGGGGTACACAGATACGCAGTATTTT

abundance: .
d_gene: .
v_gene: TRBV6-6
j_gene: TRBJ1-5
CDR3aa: CASSYGETQHF
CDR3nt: TGTGCCAGCAGTTACGGAGAAACCCAGCATTTT

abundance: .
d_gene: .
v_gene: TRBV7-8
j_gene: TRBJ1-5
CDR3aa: CASSHPGLLVAHF
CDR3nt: TGTGCCAGCAGCCATCCGGGGCTACTGGTAGCGCATTTT

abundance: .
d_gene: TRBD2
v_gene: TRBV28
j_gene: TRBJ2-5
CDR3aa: CASSPPVAAGETQYF
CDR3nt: TGTGCCAGCAGTCCCCCGGTGGCAGCGGGGGAGACCCAGTACTTC

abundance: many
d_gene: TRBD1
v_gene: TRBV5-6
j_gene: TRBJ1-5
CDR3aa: CASRSGQVNQPQHF
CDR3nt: TGTGCCAGCCGGTCCGGACAGGTCAATCAGCCCCAGCATTTT

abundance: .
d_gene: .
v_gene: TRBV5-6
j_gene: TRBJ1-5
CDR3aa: CASSLYIQSSNQPQHF
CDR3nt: TGTGCCAGCAGCCTGTACATCCAGAGTAGCAATCAGCCCCAGCATTTT

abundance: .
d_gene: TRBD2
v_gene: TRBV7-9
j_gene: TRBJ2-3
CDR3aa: CASSPTSGRQTDTQYF
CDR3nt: TGTGCCAGCAGCCCGACTAGCGGGAGGCAAACAGATACGCAGTATTTT

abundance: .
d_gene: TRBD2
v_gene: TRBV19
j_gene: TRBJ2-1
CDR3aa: CASSSLAVNNEQFF
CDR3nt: TGTGCCAGTAGTTCGCTAGCGGTGAACAATGAGCAGTTCTTC

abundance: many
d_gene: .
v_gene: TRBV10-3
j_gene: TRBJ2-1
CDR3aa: CASQGLLSYNEQFF
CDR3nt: TGTGCCAGTCAAGGACTCCTAAGCTACAATGAGCAGTTCTTC

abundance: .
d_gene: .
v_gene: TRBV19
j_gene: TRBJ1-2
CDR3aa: CASSWRGFGYTF
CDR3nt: TGTGCCAGTAGTTGGAGGGGGTTTGGCTACACCTTC

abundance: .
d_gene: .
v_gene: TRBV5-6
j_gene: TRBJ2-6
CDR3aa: CASSLAGVGTGANVLTF
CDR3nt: TGTGCCAGCAGCTTGGCCGGGGTCGGGACTGGGGCCAACGTCCTGACTTTC

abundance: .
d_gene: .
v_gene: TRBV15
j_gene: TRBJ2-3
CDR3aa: CATSRDAGTDTQYF
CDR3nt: TGTGCCACCAGCAGAGATGCAGGGACAGATACGCAGTATTTT

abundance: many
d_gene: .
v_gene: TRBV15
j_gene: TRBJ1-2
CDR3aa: CATSPGGAHGGYTF
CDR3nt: TGTGCCACCAGCCCCGGGGGGGCACACGGTGGCTACACCTTC

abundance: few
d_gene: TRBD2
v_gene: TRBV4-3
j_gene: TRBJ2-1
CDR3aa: CASSRGLAGEQSYNEQFF
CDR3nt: TGCGCCAGCAGCCGCGGACTAGCGGGAGAACAGTCCTACAATGAGCAGTTCTTC

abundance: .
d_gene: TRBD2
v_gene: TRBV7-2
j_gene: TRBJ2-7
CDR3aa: CASSPKGREGLYEQYF
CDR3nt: TGTGCCAGCAGCCCCAAAGGGCGGGAGGGCCTGTACGAGCAGTACTTC

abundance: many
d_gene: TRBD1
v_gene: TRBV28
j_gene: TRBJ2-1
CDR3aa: CASSGQGWHNEQFF
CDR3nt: TGTGCCAGCAGCGGACAGGGATGGCACAATGAGCAGTTCTTC

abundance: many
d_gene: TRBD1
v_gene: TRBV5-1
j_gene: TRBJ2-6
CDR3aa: CASSLKGQTSGANVLTF
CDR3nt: TGCGCCAGCAGCTTGAAGGGACAGACCTCTGGGGCCAACGTCCTGACTTTC

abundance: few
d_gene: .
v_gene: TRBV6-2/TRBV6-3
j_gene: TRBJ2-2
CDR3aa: CASSSPLGRRGTGELFF
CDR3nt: TGTGCCAGCAGTTCCCCCCTGGGCCGGCGGGGCACCGGGGAGCTGTTTTTT

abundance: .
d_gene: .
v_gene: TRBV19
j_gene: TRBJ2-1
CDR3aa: CASRKNLQNEQFF
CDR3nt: TGTGCCAGTAGAAAAAACTTACAGAATGAGCAGTTCTTC

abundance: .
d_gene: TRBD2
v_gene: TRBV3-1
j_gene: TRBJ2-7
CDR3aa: CASSQDRLAGVYSYEQYF
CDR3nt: TGTGCCAGCAGCCAAGATCGACTAGCGGGAGTATACTCCTACGAGCAGTACTTC

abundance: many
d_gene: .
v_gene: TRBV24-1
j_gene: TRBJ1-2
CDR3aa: CATSDPRTADYGYTF
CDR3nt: TGTGCCACCAGTGATCCCCGGACAGCGGATTATGGCTACACCTTC

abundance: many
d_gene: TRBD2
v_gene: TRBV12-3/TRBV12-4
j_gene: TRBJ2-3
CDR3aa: CASTPGWLAGDRRDTQYF
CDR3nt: TGTGCCAGCACCCCCGGGTGGCTAGCGGGAGATCGTAGAGATACGCAGTATTTT

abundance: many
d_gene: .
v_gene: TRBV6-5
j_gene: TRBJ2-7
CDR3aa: CASSKSPYEQYF
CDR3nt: TGTGCCAGCAGCAAATCCCCCTACGAGCAGTACTTC

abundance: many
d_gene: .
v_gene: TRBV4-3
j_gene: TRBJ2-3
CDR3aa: CASSQALRGTDTQYF
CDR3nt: TGCGCCAGCAGCCAAGCCCTTCGAGGGACAGATACGCAGTATTTT

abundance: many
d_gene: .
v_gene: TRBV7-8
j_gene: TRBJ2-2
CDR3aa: CASSPALAENTGELFF
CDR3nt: TGTGCCAGCAGCCCGGCCCTAGCAGAGAACACCGGGGAGCTGTTTTTT

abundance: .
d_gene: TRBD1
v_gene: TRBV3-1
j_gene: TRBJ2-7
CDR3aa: CASSHGTGRRREQYF
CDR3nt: TGTGCCAGCAGCCACGGGACAGGACGGCGCCGGGAGCAGTACTTC

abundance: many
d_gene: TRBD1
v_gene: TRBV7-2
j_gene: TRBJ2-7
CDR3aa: CASSSRGSSYEQYF
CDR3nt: TGTGCCAGCAGCTCCAGGGGGAGCTCCTACGAGCAGTACTTC